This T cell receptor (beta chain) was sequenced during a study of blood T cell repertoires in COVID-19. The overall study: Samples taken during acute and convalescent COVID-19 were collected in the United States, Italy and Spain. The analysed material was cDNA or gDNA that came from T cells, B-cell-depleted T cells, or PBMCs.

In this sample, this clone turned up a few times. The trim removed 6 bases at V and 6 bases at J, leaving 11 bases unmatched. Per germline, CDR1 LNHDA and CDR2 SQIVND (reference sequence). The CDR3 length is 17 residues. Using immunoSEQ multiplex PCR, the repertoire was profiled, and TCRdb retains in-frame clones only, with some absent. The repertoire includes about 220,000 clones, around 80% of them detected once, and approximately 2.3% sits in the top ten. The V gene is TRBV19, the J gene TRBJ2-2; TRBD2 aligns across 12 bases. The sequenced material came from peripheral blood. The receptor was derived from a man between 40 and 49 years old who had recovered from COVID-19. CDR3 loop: CASSRLAGVFGAGELFF. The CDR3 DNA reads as TGTGCCAGTAGCCGACTAGCGGGAGTCTTTGGTGCCGGGGAGCTGTTTTTT.